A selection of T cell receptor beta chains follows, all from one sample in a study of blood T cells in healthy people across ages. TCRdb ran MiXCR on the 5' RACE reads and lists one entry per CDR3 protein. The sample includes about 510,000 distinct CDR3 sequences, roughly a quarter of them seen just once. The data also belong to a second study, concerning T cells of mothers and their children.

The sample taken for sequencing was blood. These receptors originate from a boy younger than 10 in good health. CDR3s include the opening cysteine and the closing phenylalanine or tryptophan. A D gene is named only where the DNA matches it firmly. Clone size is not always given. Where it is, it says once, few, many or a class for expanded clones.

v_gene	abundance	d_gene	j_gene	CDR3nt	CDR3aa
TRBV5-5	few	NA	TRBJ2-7	TGTGCCAGCAGCCACCGATCGCAAGAGCAGTACTTC	CASSHRSQEQYF
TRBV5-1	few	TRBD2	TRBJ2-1	TGCGCCAGCAGCTTGGGACTAGCGGGAGGGCGGGATGAGCAGTTCTTC	CASSLGLAGGRDEQFF
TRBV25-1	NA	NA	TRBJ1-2	TGTGCCAGCAGTGACGACTACTATGGCTACACCTTC	CASSDDYYGYTF
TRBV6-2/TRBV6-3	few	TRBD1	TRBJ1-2	TGTGCCAGCAGTTACTCCGGACAGGGGGCTGTCTACACCTTC	CASSYSGQGAVYTF
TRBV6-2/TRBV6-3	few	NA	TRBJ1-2	TGTGCCAGCAGCCTCGGGGTCGACTATGGCTACACCTTC	CASSLGVDYGYTF
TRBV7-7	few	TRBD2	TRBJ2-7	TGTGCCAGCAGCTCATCTAGCGGGAGGACCTACGAGCAGTACTTC	CASSSSSGRTYEQYF
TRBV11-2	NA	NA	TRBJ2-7	TGTGCCAGCAGCTTAGTTGGGCTAGAGTACGAGCAGTACTTC	CASSLVGLEYEQYF
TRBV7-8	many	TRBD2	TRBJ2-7	TGTGCCAGCAGCTTATATTTCTTAGGGACTAGCGGGATGGACGAGCAGTACTTC	CASSLYFLGTSGMDEQYF
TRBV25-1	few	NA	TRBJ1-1	TGTGCCAGCAGTGAACCCGGGGGGGCAGGGGTCACTGAAGCTTTCTTT	CASSEPGGAGVTEAFF
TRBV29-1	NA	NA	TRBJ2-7	TGCAGCGTTGAAGTAGCCTCCTACGAGCAGTACTTC	CSVEVASYEQYF
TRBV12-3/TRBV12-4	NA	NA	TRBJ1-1	TGTGCCAGCATATCGGAGAACACTGAAGCTTTCTTT	CASISENTEAFF
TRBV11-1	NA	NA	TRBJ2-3	TGTGCCAGCAGCCCTGATAGGACTTGGCGGGCCGGATGGGACACAGATACGCAGTATTTT	CASSPDRTWRAGWDTDTQYF
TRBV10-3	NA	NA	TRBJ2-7	TGTGCCATCAGTGAGGTAACCCGACAAGTCGAGCAGTACTTC	CAISEVTRQVEQYF
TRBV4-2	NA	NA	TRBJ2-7	TGTGCCAGCAGCCAAAAGTTGGGCCACGAGCAGTACTTC	CASSQKLGHEQYF
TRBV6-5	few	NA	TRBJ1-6	TGTGCCAGCATGGCCCGAAGAAACTCCTATAATTCACCCCTCCACTTT	CASMARRNSYNSPLHF
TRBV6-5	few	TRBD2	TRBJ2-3	TGTGCCATCCGACGGGGGGGCACAGATACGCAGTATTTT	CAIRRGGTDTQYF
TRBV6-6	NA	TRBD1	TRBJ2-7	TGTGCCAGCAGTGCAGGACAGGCCTACGAGCAGTACTTC	CASSAGQAYEQYF
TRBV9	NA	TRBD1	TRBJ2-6	TGTGCCAGCAGTGCGACAGGGGACTTCTGGGACGGGGCCAACGTCCTGACTTTC	CASSATGDFWDGANVLTF
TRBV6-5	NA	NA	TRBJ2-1	TGTGCCAGCAGTTACGATCCGGACAATGAGCAGTTCTTC	CASSYDPDNEQFF
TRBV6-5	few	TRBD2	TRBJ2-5	TGTGCCAGCAGTTACTTGGGGGGGGGAGGGGAGACCCAGTACTTC	CASSYLGGGGETQYF
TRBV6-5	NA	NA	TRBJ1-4	TGTGCCAGCAGCCGCGGCAGCAGGACCGAAGATGAAAAACTGTTTTTT	CASSRGSRTEDEKLFF
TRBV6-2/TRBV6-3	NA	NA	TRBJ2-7	TGTGCCAGCAACTCAGGGGCGAGATACGAGCAGTACTTC	CASNSGARYEQYF
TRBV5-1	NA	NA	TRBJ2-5	TGCGCCAGCAGCTTGAGCCCGGGTAGACAAGAGGCCCAGTACTTC	CASSLSPGRQEAQYF
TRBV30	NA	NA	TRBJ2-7	TGTGCCTGGGCAAAACCCCCAAGGTCCTACGAGCAGTACTTC	CAWAKPPRSYEQYF
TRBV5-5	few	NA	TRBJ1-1	TGTGCCAGCAGCCCCACCAGTATATTGTGGGACACTGAAGCTTTCTTT	CASSPTSILWDTEAFF
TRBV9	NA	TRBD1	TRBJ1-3	TGTGCCAGCAGCGTAGGGGACAGCCCTACTGGAAACACCATATATTTT	CASSVGDSPTGNTIYF
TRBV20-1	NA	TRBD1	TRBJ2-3	TGCAGTGCTAGATACAGGGGCGAAGATACGCAGTATTTT	CSARYRGEDTQYF
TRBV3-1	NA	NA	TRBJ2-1	TGTGCCAGCAGCCAAGATTTCGGTGAGCAGTTCTTC	CASSQDFGEQFF
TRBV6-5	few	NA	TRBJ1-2	TGTGCCAGCAGACGACAGCAGAACTATGGCTACACCTTC	CASRRQQNYGYTF
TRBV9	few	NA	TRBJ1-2	TGTGCCAGCAGCGTAGGTGGAGGCTATGGCTACACCTTC	CASSVGGGYGYTF
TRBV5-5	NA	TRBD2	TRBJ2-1	TGTGCCAGTATAATTAGCGGGAGGGCCATTTCTGGAGAGCAGTTCTTC	CASIISGRAISGEQFF
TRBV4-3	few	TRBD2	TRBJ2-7	TGCGCCAGCAGCCAAGGACTAGCGGGAACCTACGAGCAGTACTTC	CASSQGLAGTYEQYF
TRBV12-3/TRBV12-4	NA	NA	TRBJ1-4	TGTGCCAGCAGCCCCTCCGGACGTAATGAAAAACTGTTTTTT	CASSPSGRNEKLFF
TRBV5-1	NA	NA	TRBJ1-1	TGCGCCAGCAGCTTGGGATCAGGTAGGGGTCGTGCTTTCTTT	CASSLGSGRGRAFF
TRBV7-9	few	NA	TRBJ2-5	TGTGCCAGCAGCCCCTTCTTGCTAGATTCAGTGGCCCAGTACTTC	CASSPFLLDSVAQYF
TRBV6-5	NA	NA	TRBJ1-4	TGTGCCAGCAGCTACTCCCCGGAAAACCCCAATGAAAAACTGTTTTTT	CASSYSPENPNEKLFF
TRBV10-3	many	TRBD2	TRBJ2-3	TGTGCCATCAGTGAAGGTACGGGAGGAGATACGCAGTATTTT	CAISEGTGGDTQYF
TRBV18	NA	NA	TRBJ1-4	TGTGCCAGCTCAAAAGGGACGGGATCCAATGAAAAACTGTTTTTT	CASSKGTGSNEKLFF
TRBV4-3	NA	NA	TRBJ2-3	TGCGCCAGCAGCCAATCTCCCCGGGAAGGGGATACGCAGTATTTT	CASSQSPREGDTQYF
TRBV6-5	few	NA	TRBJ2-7	TGTGCCAGCAGCACCACATCCTACGAGCAGTACTTC	CASSTTSYEQYF
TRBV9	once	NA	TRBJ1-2	TGTGCCAGCAGCCCCGCTTGGGCGGCCCTGTATGGCTACACCTTC	CASSPAWAALYGYTF
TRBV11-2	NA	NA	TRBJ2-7	TGTGCCAGCAGCTCGGGTCCCGGATACGAGCAGTACTTC	CASSSGPGYEQYF
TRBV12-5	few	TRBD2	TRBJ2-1	TGTGCTAGTGGCACCGGGGCGGGGGGCTACAATGAGCAGTTCTTC	CASGTGAGGYNEQFF
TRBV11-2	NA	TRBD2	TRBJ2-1	TGTGCCAGCAGGTTTAGCGGGAGGGCCTACAATGAGCAGTTCTTC	CASRFSGRAYNEQFF
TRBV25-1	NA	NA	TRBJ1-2	TGTGCCAGCACTCCCGGGAGCGTTGAGGGCTACACCTTC	CASTPGSVEGYTF